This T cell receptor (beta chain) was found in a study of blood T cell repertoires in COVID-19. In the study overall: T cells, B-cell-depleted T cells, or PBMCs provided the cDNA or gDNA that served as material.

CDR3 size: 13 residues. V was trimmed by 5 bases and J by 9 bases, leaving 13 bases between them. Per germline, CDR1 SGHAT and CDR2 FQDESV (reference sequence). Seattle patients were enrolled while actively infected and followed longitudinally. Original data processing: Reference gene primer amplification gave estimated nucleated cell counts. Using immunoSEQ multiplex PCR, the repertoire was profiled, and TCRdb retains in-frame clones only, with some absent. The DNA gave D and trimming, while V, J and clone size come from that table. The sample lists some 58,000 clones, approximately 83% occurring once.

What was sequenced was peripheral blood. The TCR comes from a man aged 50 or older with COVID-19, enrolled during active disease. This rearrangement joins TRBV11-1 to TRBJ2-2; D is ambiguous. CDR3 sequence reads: CASSTTTARELFF. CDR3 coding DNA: TGTGCCAGCAGCACAACTACCGCCCGGGAGCTGTTTTTT.